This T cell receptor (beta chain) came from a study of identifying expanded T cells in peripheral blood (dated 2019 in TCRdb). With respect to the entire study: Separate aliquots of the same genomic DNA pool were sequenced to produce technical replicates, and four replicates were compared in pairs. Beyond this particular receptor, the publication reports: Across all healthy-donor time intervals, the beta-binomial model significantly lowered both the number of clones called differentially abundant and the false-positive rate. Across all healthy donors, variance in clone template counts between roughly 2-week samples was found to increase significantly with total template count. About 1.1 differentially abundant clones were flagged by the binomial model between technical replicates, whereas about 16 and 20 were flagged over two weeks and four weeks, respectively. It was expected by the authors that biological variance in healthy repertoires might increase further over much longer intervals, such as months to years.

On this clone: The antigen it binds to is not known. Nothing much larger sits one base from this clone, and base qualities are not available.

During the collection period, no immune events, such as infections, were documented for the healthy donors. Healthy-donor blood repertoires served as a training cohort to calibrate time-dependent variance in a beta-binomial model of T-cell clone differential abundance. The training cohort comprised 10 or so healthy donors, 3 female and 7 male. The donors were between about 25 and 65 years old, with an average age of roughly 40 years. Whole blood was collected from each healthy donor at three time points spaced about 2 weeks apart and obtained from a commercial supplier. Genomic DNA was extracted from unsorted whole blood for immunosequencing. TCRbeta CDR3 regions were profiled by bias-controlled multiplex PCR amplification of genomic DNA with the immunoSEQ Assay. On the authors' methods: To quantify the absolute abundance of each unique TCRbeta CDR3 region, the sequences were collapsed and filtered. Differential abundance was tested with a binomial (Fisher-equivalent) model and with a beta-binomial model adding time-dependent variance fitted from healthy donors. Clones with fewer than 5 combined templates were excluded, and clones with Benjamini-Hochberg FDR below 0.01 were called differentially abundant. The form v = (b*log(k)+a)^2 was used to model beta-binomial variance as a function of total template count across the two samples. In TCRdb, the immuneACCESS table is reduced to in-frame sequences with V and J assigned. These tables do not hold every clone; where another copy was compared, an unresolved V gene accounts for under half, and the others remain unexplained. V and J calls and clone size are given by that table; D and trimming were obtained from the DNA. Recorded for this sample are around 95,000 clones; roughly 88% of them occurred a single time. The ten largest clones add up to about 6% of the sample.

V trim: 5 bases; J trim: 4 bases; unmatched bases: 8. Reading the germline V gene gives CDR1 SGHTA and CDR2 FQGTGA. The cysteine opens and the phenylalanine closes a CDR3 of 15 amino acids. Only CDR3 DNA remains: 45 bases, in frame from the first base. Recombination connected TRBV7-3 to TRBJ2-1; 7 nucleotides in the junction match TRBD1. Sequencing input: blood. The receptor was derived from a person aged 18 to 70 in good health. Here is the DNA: TGTGCCAGCAGCACCCTCGGGACAGAGTACAATGAGCAGTTCTTC. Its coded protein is CASSTLGTEYNEQFF.